These T cell receptor beta chains were read from a single sample in a study of blood T cells in healthy people across ages. Via MiXCR, TCRdb re-called the 5' RACE reads, giving one row per CDR3 protein. Of about 930,000 distinct CDR3 sequences detected, under 35% appear once; the ten largest clones hold roughly a tenth. These data are also associated with another study on T cells of mothers and their children.

The sample was blood. All receptors derive from a woman aged 40 to 50 in good health. Each CDR3 is given with its conserved first and last residue. Fields, in order: V gene, J gene, clone size, D gene, CDR3 length, CDR3 protein, CDR3 DNA. A D gene is named only where the DNA matches it firmly. Clone sizes are given selectively: once, few, many, or a class where the clone is expanded.

v_gene: TRBV9
j_gene: TRBJ2-5
abundance: NA
d_gene: TRBD2
len: 15
CDR3aa: CASSVSGRARETQYF
CDR3nt: TGTGCCAGCAGCGTTAGCGGGAGGGCCAGAGAGACCCAGTACTTC

v_gene: TRBV5-6
j_gene: TRBJ2-4
abundance: NA
d_gene: NA
len: 17
CDR3aa: CASSGGGLAPSGNIQYF
CDR3nt: TGTGCCAGCAGCGGGGGGGGCCTAGCACCGTCCGGAAACATTCAGTACTTC

v_gene: TRBV5-6
j_gene: TRBJ1-1
abundance: NA
d_gene: TRBD1
len: 14
CDR3aa: CASSSGTGVTEAFF
CDR3nt: TGTGCCAGCAGCTCCGGGACAGGGGTGACTGAAGCTTTCTTT

v_gene: TRBV29-1
j_gene: TRBJ2-2
abundance: NA
d_gene: NA
len: 13
CDR3aa: CSVRTGSGGELFF
CDR3nt: TGCAGCGTTCGGACTGGTTCCGGCGGGGAGCTGTTTTTT

v_gene: TRBV29-1
j_gene: TRBJ2-7
abundance: NA
d_gene: TRBD2
len: 13
CDR3aa: CSAFSRGLDEQYF
CDR3nt: TGCAGCGCCTTCTCGCGGGGGTTGGATGAGCAGTACTTC

v_gene: TRBV4-2
j_gene: TRBJ2-7
abundance: many
d_gene: TRBD1
len: 14
CDR3aa: CASSRTGVDNEQYF
CDR3nt: TGTGCCAGCAGTCGTACAGGGGTGGATAACGAGCAGTACTTC

v_gene: TRBV5-1
j_gene: TRBJ2-7
abundance: few
d_gene: NA
len: 13
CDR3aa: CASSGGPAYEQYF
CDR3nt: TGCGCCAGCAGCGGGGGCCCCGCCTACGAGCAGTACTTC

v_gene: TRBV6-5
j_gene: TRBJ1-5
abundance: once
d_gene: NA
len: 15
CDR3aa: CASSYSPGVGQPQHF
CDR3nt: TGTGCCAGCAGTTACTCGCCCGGGGTTGGACAGCCCCAGCATTTT

v_gene: TRBV27
j_gene: TRBJ2-4
abundance: many
d_gene: TRBD2
len: 16
CDR3aa: CASRLWASGAKNIQYF
CDR3nt: TGTGCCAGCAGGCTCTGGGCTAGCGGAGCCAAAAACATTCAGTACTTC

v_gene: TRBV10-3
j_gene: TRBJ2-7
abundance: NA
d_gene: TRBD1
len: 15
CDR3aa: CAISAGTGNAYEQYF
CDR3nt: TGTGCCATCAGCGCCGGGACAGGGAATGCCTACGAGCAGTACTTC

v_gene: TRBV20-1
j_gene: TRBJ1-1
abundance: few
d_gene: NA
len: 15
CDR3aa: CSARDLGGCDTEAFF
CDR3nt: TGCAGTGCTAGAGATCTGGGGGGCTGTGACACTGAAGCTTTCTTT

v_gene: TRBV12-3/TRBV12-4
j_gene: TRBJ2-7
abundance: few
d_gene: NA
len: 13
CDR3aa: CASSLLTLYEQYF
CDR3nt: TGTGCCAGCAGTTTACTGACGCTCTACGAGCAGTACTTC

v_gene: TRBV20-1
j_gene: TRBJ2-1
abundance: NA
d_gene: TRBD1
len: 16
CDR3aa: CGARDFTGVPYNEQFF
CDR3nt: TGCGGTGCTAGAGATTTTACAGGGGTCCCCTACAATGAGCAGTTCTTC

v_gene: TRBV18
j_gene: TRBJ2-7
abundance: few
d_gene: NA
len: 15
CDR3aa: CASSPQDSLFYEQYF
CDR3nt: TGTGCCAGCTCACCCCAAGACTCTCTTTTTTACGAGCAGTACTTC

v_gene: TRBV27
j_gene: TRBJ2-1
abundance: few
d_gene: TRBD1
len: 15
CDR3aa: CASSLTWDRAREQFF
CDR3nt: TGTGCCAGCAGTCTAACCTGGGACAGGGCACGTGAGCAGTTCTTC

v_gene: TRBV10-3
j_gene: TRBJ1-1
abundance: few
d_gene: TRBD1
len: 16
CDR3aa: CAISVDRVIRDTEAFF
CDR3nt: TGTGCCATCAGTGTCGACAGGGTGATTAGGGACACTGAAGCTTTCTTT

v_gene: TRBV12-3/TRBV12-4
j_gene: TRBJ1-5
abundance: many
d_gene: NA
len: 12
CDR3aa: CASSFEPGPQHF
CDR3nt: TGTGCCAGCAGTTTTGAGCCTGGGCCCCAGCATTTT

v_gene: TRBV9
j_gene: TRBJ1-5
abundance: few
d_gene: NA
len: 20
CDR3aa: CASSVERLSEQGWGDQPQHF
CDR3nt: TGTGCCAGCAGCGTAGAGAGGTTGTCGGAGCAGGGATGGGGGGATCAGCCCCAGCATTTT

v_gene: TRBV6-6
j_gene: TRBJ2-7
abundance: many
d_gene: NA
len: 14
CDR3aa: CASSYGRRSYEQYF
CDR3nt: TGTGCCAGCAGTTATGGCAGACGCTCCTACGAGCAGTACTTC

v_gene: TRBV5-1
j_gene: TRBJ2-2
abundance: NA
d_gene: NA
len: 16
CDR3aa: CASSLDRPGVTGELFF
CDR3nt: TGCGCCAGCAGCTTGGACCGTCCGGGCGTCACCGGGGAGCTGTTTTTT

v_gene: TRBV7-9
j_gene: TRBJ2-5
abundance: few
d_gene: NA
len: 13
CDR3aa: CASSSGSEETQYF
CDR3nt: TGTGCCAGCAGCTCCGGCAGTGAAGAGACCCAGTACTTC

v_gene: TRBV29-1
j_gene: TRBJ1-5
abundance: NA
d_gene: TRBD1
len: 16
CDR3aa: CSTQLWGQGASQPQHF
CDR3nt: TGCAGCACCCAATTGTGGGGACAGGGGGCTAGTCAGCCCCAGCATTTT

v_gene: TRBV7-2
j_gene: TRBJ2-1
abundance: few
d_gene: NA
len: 16
CDR3aa: CASSLYSGSQYNEQFF
CDR3nt: TGTGCCAGCAGCTTGTACTCCGGGTCCCAGTACAATGAGCAGTTCTTC

v_gene: TRBV28
j_gene: TRBJ2-3
abundance: NA
d_gene: TRBD1
len: 13
CDR3aa: CASTTGGKDTQYF
CDR3nt: TGTGCCAGCACAACAGGGGGTAAAGATACGCAGTATTTT

v_gene: TRBV10-3
j_gene: TRBJ1-2
abundance: NA
d_gene: NA
len: 13
CDR3aa: CAISESERDRYTF
CDR3nt: TGTGCCATCAGTGAGTCGGAGAGGGATCGCTACACCTTC

v_gene: TRBV11-2
j_gene: TRBJ1-2
abundance: few
d_gene: NA
len: 13
CDR3aa: CASSSAYRYGYTF
CDR3nt: TGTGCCAGCAGCTCCGCTTACCGTTATGGCTACACCTTC

v_gene: TRBV5-1
j_gene: TRBJ1-1
abundance: many
d_gene: TRBD1
len: 15
CDR3aa: CASSSPGTGPTEAFF
CDR3nt: TGCGCCAGCAGCTCCCCCGGGACAGGGCCCACTGAAGCTTTCTTT

v_gene: TRBV27
j_gene: TRBJ1-6
abundance: many
d_gene: NA
len: 16
CDR3aa: CASTKGGSSYNSPLHF
CDR3nt: TGTGCCAGCACCAAGGGCGGGAGCTCCTATAATTCACCCCTCCACTTT

v_gene: TRBV29-1
j_gene: TRBJ2-6
abundance: many
d_gene: NA
len: 13
CDR3aa: CSALPGVANVLTF
CDR3nt: TGCAGCGCCCTTCCCGGGGTAGCCAACGTCCTGACTTTC

v_gene: TRBV12-3/TRBV12-4
j_gene: TRBJ1-2
abundance: once
d_gene: NA
len: 13
CDR3aa: CVSSLGTLYGYTF
CDR3nt: TGTGTCAGCAGTTTAGGGACCCTCTATGGCTACACCTTC

v_gene: TRBV29-1
j_gene: TRBJ1-1
abundance: NA
d_gene: NA
len: 12
CDR3aa: CSVEAKLTEAFF
CDR3nt: TGCAGCGTTGAGGCAAAACTAACTGAAGCTTTCTTT

v_gene: TRBV7-2
j_gene: TRBJ2-4
abundance: many
d_gene: TRBD1
len: 13
CDR3aa: CASSFQGVNIQYF
CDR3nt: TGTGCCAGCAGCTTCCAGGGGGTGAACATTCAGTACTTC

v_gene: TRBV5-1
j_gene: TRBJ2-2
abundance: NA
d_gene: NA
len: 14
CDR3aa: CASAPGTLAGELFF
CDR3nt: TGCGCCAGCGCCCCCGGGACATTAGCCGGGGAGCTGTTTTTT

v_gene: TRBV2
j_gene: TRBJ2-1
abundance: NA
d_gene: NA
len: 15
CDR3aa: CASSAGTSSHNEQFF
CDR3nt: TGTGCCAGCAGTGCGGGCACTAGCTCCCACAATGAGCAGTTCTTC

v_gene: TRBV9
j_gene: TRBJ2-7
abundance: many
d_gene: TRBD2
len: 16
CDR3aa: CASSPTTSGGAYEQYF
CDR3nt: TGTGCCAGCAGCCCCACCACTAGCGGGGGGGCTTACGAGCAGTACTTC

v_gene: TRBV6-6
j_gene: TRBJ2-7
abundance: NA
d_gene: NA
len: 14
CDR3aa: CASSYSDGTYEQYF
CDR3nt: TGTGCCAGCAGTTACTCGGACGGTACCTACGAGCAGTACTTC

v_gene: TRBV29-1
j_gene: TRBJ2-7
abundance: many
d_gene: NA
len: 12
CDR3aa: CSVWDTNYEQYF
CDR3nt: TGCAGCGTCTGGGACACGAACTACGAGCAGTACTTC

v_gene: TRBV7-2
j_gene: TRBJ2-3
abundance: NA
d_gene: NA
len: 15
CDR3aa: CASSLRLISTDTQYF
CDR3nt: TGTGCCAGCAGCTTACGGCTAATTAGCACAGATACGCAGTATTTT

v_gene: TRBV5-1
j_gene: TRBJ2-5
abundance: many
d_gene: NA
len: 13
CDR3aa: CASSLGREETQYF
CDR3nt: TGTGCCAGCAGCTTGGGGAGAGAAGAGACCCAGTACTTC

v_gene: TRBV9
j_gene: TRBJ2-5
abundance: few
d_gene: TRBD2
len: 15
CDR3aa: CASSVEGRGQETQYF
CDR3nt: TGTGCCAGCAGCGTAGAGGGGCGGGGGCAAGAGACCCAGTACTTC

v_gene: TRBV30
j_gene: TRBJ1-5
abundance: few
d_gene: TRBD1
len: 13
CDR3aa: CAFDRGGNQPQHF
CDR3nt: TGTGCCTTCGACAGGGGAGGCAATCAGCCCCAGCATTTT

v_gene: TRBV6-6
j_gene: TRBJ1-1
abundance: few
d_gene: NA
len: 15
CDR3aa: CASSDRDAKDTEAFF
CDR3nt: TGTGCCAGCAGCGACCGGGACGCTAAGGACACTGAAGCTTTCTTT

v_gene: TRBV20-1
j_gene: TRBJ2-7
abundance: many
d_gene: TRBD1
len: 14
CDR3aa: CSATSGTGIYEQYF
CDR3nt: TGCAGTGCTACGTCCGGGACAGGGATCTACGAGCAGTACTTC

v_gene: TRBV29-1
j_gene: TRBJ2-7
abundance: many
d_gene: NA
len: 13
CDR3aa: CSVEVGGSYEQYF
CDR3nt: TGCAGCGTTGAGGTCGGCGGCTCCTACGAGCAGTACTTC

v_gene: TRBV28
j_gene: TRBJ1-4
abundance: NA
d_gene: TRBD1
len: 20
CDR3aa: CASSLFAWTGTSATNEKLFF
CDR3nt: TGTGCCAGCAGTTTATTCGCTTGGACAGGGACATCTGCAACTAATGAAAAACTGTTTTTT

v_gene: TRBV15
j_gene: TRBJ2-2
abundance: few
d_gene: TRBD1
len: 13
CDR3aa: CATTDRVNGELFF
CDR3nt: TGTGCCACCACAGACAGGGTCAACGGGGAGCTGTTTTTT

v_gene: TRBV4-3
j_gene: TRBJ2-3
abundance: many
d_gene: NA
len: 16
CDR3aa: CASSQDSIILTDTQYF
CDR3nt: TGCGCCAGCAGCCAAGATAGCATCATCCTCACAGATACGCAGTATTTT

v_gene: TRBV28
j_gene: TRBJ1-2
abundance: few
d_gene: TRBD1
len: 14
CDR3aa: CASTSTGGNYGYTF
CDR3nt: TGTGCCAGCACCTCGACAGGGGGAAACTATGGCTACACCTTC

v_gene: TRBV28
j_gene: TRBJ1-2
abundance: NA
d_gene: NA
len: 13
CDR3aa: CASSLRESIGYTF
CDR3nt: TGTGCCAGCAGTTTGAGGGAATCCATCGGCTACACCTTC

v_gene: TRBV19
j_gene: TRBJ2-3
abundance: few
d_gene: TRBD2
len: 15
CDR3aa: CASSILAGATDTQYF
CDR3nt: TGTGCCAGTAGTATTCTAGCGGGGGCCACAGATACGCAGTATTTT

v_gene: TRBV5-6
j_gene: TRBJ2-7
abundance: few
d_gene: NA
len: 11
CDR3aa: CASSKQGEQYF
CDR3nt: TGTGCCAGCAGCAAGCAGGGGGAGCAGTACTTC

v_gene: TRBV20-1
j_gene: TRBJ2-7
abundance: many
d_gene: NA
len: 16
CDR3aa: CSAPPAPRDTSYEQYF
CDR3nt: TGCAGTGCCCCCCCCGCCCCCCGGGACACTTCCTACGAGCAGTACTTC

v_gene: TRBV6-5
j_gene: TRBJ2-3
abundance: NA
d_gene: TRBD2
len: 16
CDR3aa: CASSYVAGGLTDTQCF
CDR3nt: TGTGCCAGCAGTTACGTAGCGGGGGGGTTGACAGATACGCAGTGTTTT

v_gene: TRBV12-3/TRBV12-4
j_gene: TRBJ2-7
abundance: many
d_gene: TRBD1
len: 17
CDR3aa: CASSPIGVTGLRDEQYF
CDR3nt: TGTGCCAGCAGCCCCATTGGAGTGACAGGGCTTCGGGACGAGCAGTACTTC

v_gene: TRBV5-1
j_gene: TRBJ2-2
abundance: few
d_gene: NA
len: 13
CDR3aa: CASSLVFTGELFF
CDR3nt: TGCGCCAGCAGCTTGGTTTTCACCGGGGAGCTGTTTTTT

v_gene: TRBV5-1
j_gene: TRBJ1-1
abundance: few
d_gene: TRBD1
len: 12
CDR3aa: CASSSTGAGAFF
CDR3nt: TGCGCCAGCAGCTCTACAGGGGCGGGTGCTTTCTTT

v_gene: TRBV4-1
j_gene: TRBJ2-3
abundance: NA
d_gene: NA
len: 16
CDR3aa: CASSQVGDSLTDTQYF
CDR3nt: TGCGCCAGCAGCCAAGTCGGCGACAGTCTTACAGATACGCAGTATTTT

v_gene: TRBV6-5
j_gene: TRBJ2-5
abundance: NA
d_gene: TRBD1
len: 17
CDR3aa: CASSYSISTGAGETQYF
CDR3nt: TGTGCCAGCAGTTACTCGATTTCCACAGGGGCTGGGGAGACCCAGTACTTC

v_gene: TRBV29-1
j_gene: TRBJ2-1
abundance: NA
d_gene: NA
len: 11
CDR3aa: CSADKYNEQFF
CDR3nt: TGCAGCGCCGACAAGTACAATGAGCAGTTCTTC

v_gene: TRBV7-9
j_gene: TRBJ1-5
abundance: few
d_gene: NA
len: 15
CDR3aa: CASSFDGEFSQPQHF
CDR3nt: TGTGCCAGCAGCTTCGACGGGGAATTTAGTCAGCCCCAGCATTTT